This T cell receptor beta chain was obtained from a study of T cells in Graves' hyperthyroidism and ophthalmopathy. Amplified regions were TCR beta CDR3 sequences from RNA transcripts. The study used the HTBI primer set for a first-round RT-PCR of the TCR CDR3. TCRdb re-analysed the multiplex PCR reads in MiXCR, keeping a single row per CDR3 protein. The table shows around 380,000 distinct CDR3 sequences, with 13% occurring only once. This clonotype was picked up many times. CDR3 size: 15 residues. Germline V gene lookup returns CDR1 SGHRS and CDR2 YFSETQ. Between the trimmed V and J ends, which lost 2 bases and 2 bases, there was a span of 10 bases.

The sequence came from a man in his thirties or forties with Graves' hyperthyroidism that later progressed to Graves' ophthalmopathy. This chain connects TRBV5-1 to TRBJ2-2; TRBD2 might be the D (6 bases). Sequencing input: blood. The CDR3 coding sequence is TGCGCCAGCAGCTTCGAGGACTACAACACCGGGGAGCTGTTTTTT. This sequence encodes CASSFEDYNTGELFF. The full variable domain, rest sourced from reference TRBV5-1 and TRBJ2-2, is KAGVTQTPRYLIKTRGQQVTLSCSPISGHRSVSWYQQTPGQGLQFLFEYFSETQRNKGNFPGRFSGRQFSNSRSEMNVSTLELGDSALYLCASSFEDYNTGELFFGEGSRLTVL.